Listed below are T cell receptor beta chains from one sample, sequenced in a study of regulatory T cells in long-lasting Graves disease. TCRdb re-called the multiplex PCR reads through MiXCR, storing one row per CDR3 protein. The sample has 400,000 to 500,000 distinct CDR3 sequences, 15% seen once. These records were also assigned to another study, of T cells in Graves' hyperthyroidism and ophthalmopathy.

The sample here was peripheral blood mononuclear cells (PBMCs), taken at new diagnosis, from a patient treated with antithyroid drugs. These TCRs come from a woman between 25 and 40 years old with Graves disease. Both conserved end residues are part of each CDR3. D genes are given only for firm matches. Rows may omit the clone size; those that give it use once, few, many or a size class.

abundance: many
j_gene: TRBJ2-1
v_gene: TRBV5-1
len: 16
d_gene: TRBD1
CDR3aa: CADPQGGGGSYNEQFF
CDR3nt: TGCGCCGACCCACAGGGGGGTGGCGGCTCCTACAATGAGCAGTTCTTC

abundance: many
j_gene: TRBJ2-1
v_gene: TRBV30
len: 12
d_gene: .
CDR3aa: CAWSVMTSEQFF
CDR3nt: TGTGCCTGGAGTGTGATGACGAGTGAGCAGTTCTTC

abundance: .
j_gene: TRBJ2-5
v_gene: TRBV7-8
len: 15
d_gene: TRBD1
CDR3aa: CASSLWTGNQETQYF
CDR3nt: TGTGCCAGCAGCTTGTGGACAGGAAATCAAGAGACCCAGTACTTC

abundance: .
j_gene: TRBJ2-1
v_gene: TRBV10-3
len: 11
d_gene: .
CDR3aa: CAIGQNNEQFF
CDR3nt: TGTGCCATAGGACAGAACAATGAGCAGTTCTTC

abundance: .
j_gene: TRBJ1-2
v_gene: TRBV30
len: 15
d_gene: .
CDR3aa: CAWSRGTQTNYGYTF
CDR3nt: TGTGCCTGGAGTCGTGGGACGCAAACTAACTATGGCTACACCTTC

abundance: few
j_gene: TRBJ2-2
v_gene: TRBV18
len: 15
d_gene: TRBD2
CDR3aa: CASHGLAGVAGELFF
CDR3nt: TGTGCCAGCCATGGACTAGCGGGAGTGGCCGGGGAGCTGTTTTTT

abundance: .
j_gene: TRBJ2-7
v_gene: TRBV4-2
len: 15
d_gene: .
CDR3aa: CASSQLQGHPSEQYF
CDR3nt: TGTGCCAGCAGCCAACTCCAGGGACACCCCAGTGAGCAGTACTTC

abundance: .
j_gene: TRBJ2-1
v_gene: TRBV20-1
len: 11
d_gene: .
CDR3aa: CSALIELGQFF
CDR3nt: TGCAGTGCTTTAATTGAGTTAGGGCAGTTCTTC

abundance: .
j_gene: TRBJ2-2
v_gene: TRBV24-1
len: 16
d_gene: TRBD1
CDR3aa: CATSDRGQRNPVQLFF
CDR3nt: TGTGCCACCAGTGACCGGGGACAGAGAAACCCCGTTCAGCTGTTTTTT

abundance: many
j_gene: TRBJ1-5
v_gene: TRBV28
len: 16
d_gene: .
CDR3aa: CASSLFLVPSNQPQHF
CDR3nt: TGTGCCAGCAGTTTATTTTTGGTGCCTAGCAATCAGCCCCAGCATTTT

abundance: .
j_gene: TRBJ2-3
v_gene: TRBV24-1
len: 19
d_gene: TRBD2
CDR3aa: CATSDLRLAGSRSTDTQYF
CDR3nt: TGTGCCACCAGTGATCTAAGACTAGCGGGGAGTAGAAGCACAGATACGCAGTATTTT

abundance: few
j_gene: TRBJ1-1
v_gene: TRBV11-1
len: 15
d_gene: TRBD1
CDR3aa: CASSPSTGRNTEAFF
CDR3nt: TGTGCCAGCAGCCCGTCGACAGGGCGGAACACTGAAGCTTTCTTT

abundance: .
j_gene: TRBJ2-7
v_gene: TRBV19
len: 15
d_gene: TRBD1
CDR3aa: CASSTQTGPSYEQYF
CDR3nt: TGTGCCAGTAGTACCCAGACAGGGCCCTCCTACGAGCAGTACTTC

abundance: .
j_gene: TRBJ1-3
v_gene: TRBV6-2/TRBV6-3
len: 15
d_gene: .
CDR3aa: CASSPDRPWSDTIYF
CDR3nt: TGTGCCAGCAGCCCAGACAGGCCCTGGAGCGACACCATATATTTT

abundance: .
j_gene: TRBJ1-5
v_gene: TRBV9
len: 13
d_gene: .
CDR3aa: CASSKGNNQPQHF
CDR3nt: TGTGCCAGCTCAAAAGGGAACAATCAGCCCCAGCATTTT

abundance: many
j_gene: TRBJ2-3
v_gene: TRBV24-1
len: 18
d_gene: TRBD2
CDR3aa: CATSDLSGASGNTDTQYF
CDR3nt: TGTGCCACCAGTGATTTGTCGGGGGCTAGCGGGAACACAGATACGCAGTATTTT

abundance: many
j_gene: TRBJ2-3
v_gene: TRBV30
len: 15
d_gene: .
CDR3aa: CAWSAGLPSTDTQYF
CDR3nt: TGTGCCTGGAGCGCCGGACTACCTAGCACAGATACGCAGTATTTT

abundance: many
j_gene: TRBJ1-1
v_gene: TRBV7-9
len: 12
d_gene: .
CDR3aa: CASSLGDSEAFF
CDR3nt: TGTGCCAGCAGCTTAGGTGACAGTGAAGCTTTCTTT

abundance: .
j_gene: TRBJ2-5
v_gene: TRBV19
len: 14
d_gene: TRBD2
CDR3aa: CASSIWGGQETQYF
CDR3nt: TGTGCCAGTAGTATCTGGGGAGGGCAAGAGACCCAGTACTTC

abundance: many
j_gene: TRBJ2-2
v_gene: TRBV5-1
len: 14
d_gene: .
CDR3aa: CASSLRAVTGELFF
CDR3nt: TGCGCCAGCAGCTTGCGGGCAGTCACCGGGGAGCTGTTTTTT

abundance: .
j_gene: TRBJ2-1
v_gene: TRBV6-5
len: 24
d_gene: TRBD2
CDR3aa: CASSYNRPGLAGASFGISYNEQFF
CDR3nt: TGTGCCAGCAGTTATAACCGACCGGGACTAGCGGGAGCCTCCTTCGGTATTTCCTACAATGAGCAGTTCTTC

abundance: many
j_gene: TRBJ2-2
v_gene: TRBV6-1
len: 16
d_gene: TRBD2
CDR3aa: CASSATAGAGTGELFF
CDR3nt: TGTGCCAGCAGTGCTACAGCGGGAGCAGGCACCGGGGAGCTGTTTTTT

abundance: few
j_gene: TRBJ1-1
v_gene: TRBV19
len: 13
d_gene: TRBD1
CDR3aa: CASGQGPNTEAFF
CDR3nt: TGTGCCAGCGGACAGGGACCGAACACTGAAGCTTTCTTT

abundance: few
j_gene: TRBJ2-3
v_gene: TRBV24-1
len: 14
d_gene: TRBD1
CDR3aa: CATSGQGRTDTQYF
CDR3nt: TGTGCCACGTCGGGACAGGGGCGCACAGATACGCAGTATTTT

abundance: many
j_gene: TRBJ2-5
v_gene: TRBV11-2
len: 16
d_gene: .
CDR3aa: CASSLGTMDLLETQYF
CDR3nt: TGTGCCAGCAGCTTAGGGACGATGGATTTATTGGAGACCCAGTACTTC

abundance: .
j_gene: TRBJ2-7
v_gene: TRBV7-9
len: 12
d_gene: TRBD1
CDR3aa: CASETGGYEQYF
CDR3nt: TGTGCCAGCGAGACAGGGGGCTACGAGCAGTACTTC

abundance: few
j_gene: TRBJ1-2
v_gene: TRBV6-1
len: 16
d_gene: TRBD1
CDR3aa: CASSPDRGFSNYGYTF
CDR3nt: TGTGCCAGCAGCCCCGACAGGGGGTTCTCTAACTATGGCTACACCTTC

abundance: many
j_gene: TRBJ2-3
v_gene: TRBV7-2
len: 18
d_gene: TRBD2
CDR3aa: CASSVKGTSGAGTDTQYF
CDR3nt: TGTGCCAGCAGCGTAAAGGGGACTAGCGGAGCAGGCACAGATACGCAGTATTTT

abundance: few
j_gene: TRBJ2-1
v_gene: TRBV3-1
len: 14
d_gene: .
CDR3aa: CASSQDRLVSEQFF
CDR3nt: TGTGCCAGCAGCCAAGACAGGTTGGTCAGTGAGCAGTTCTTC

abundance: many
j_gene: TRBJ1-4
v_gene: TRBV27
len: 15
d_gene: .
CDR3aa: CASSFAGRPNEKLFF
CDR3nt: TGTGCCAGCAGTTTCGCGGGGCGGCCTAATGAAAAACTGTTTTTT

abundance: many
j_gene: TRBJ2-7
v_gene: TRBV9
len: 15
d_gene: TRBD1
CDR3aa: CASSATGTGPYEQYF
CDR3nt: TGTGCCAGCAGCGCGACCGGGACAGGTCCCTACGAGCAGTACTTC

abundance: .
j_gene: TRBJ1-5
v_gene: TRBV19
len: 15
d_gene: .
CDR3aa: CASINHGTPGQPQHF
CDR3nt: TGTGCCAGTATCAATCACGGGACTCCTGGGCAGCCCCAGCATTTT

abundance: many
j_gene: TRBJ2-2
v_gene: TRBV11-3
len: 16
d_gene: .
CDR3aa: CASSSTGSFNTGELFF
CDR3nt: TGTGCCAGCAGCTCAACAGGGTCCTTTAACACCGGGGAGCTGTTTTTT

abundance: .
j_gene: TRBJ2-3
v_gene: TRBV7-2
len: 15
d_gene: TRBD2
CDR3aa: CASSLAGVGADTQYF
CDR3nt: TGTGCCAGCAGCCTAGCGGGAGTTGGCGCAGATACGCAGTATTTT

abundance: many
j_gene: TRBJ1-2
v_gene: TRBV7-9
len: 14
d_gene: .
CDR3aa: CASSRPGGNYGYTF
CDR3nt: TGTGCCAGCAGCCGGCCTGGGGGGAACTATGGCTACACCTTC

abundance: many
j_gene: TRBJ1-2
v_gene: TRBV24-1
len: 13
d_gene: TRBD1
CDR3aa: CATSPGQNYGYTF
CDR3nt: TGTGCCACCAGTCCGGGACAGAACTATGGCTACACCTTC

abundance: .
j_gene: TRBJ2-7
v_gene: TRBV28
len: 14
d_gene: .
CDR3aa: CASSLRRELYEQYF
CDR3nt: TGTGCCAGCAGTTTACGCAGGGAACTCTACGAGCAGTACTTC

abundance: .
j_gene: TRBJ2-2
v_gene: TRBV20-1
len: 13
d_gene: .
CDR3aa: CSAGPGDTGELFF
CDR3nt: TGCAGTGCTGGACCGGGGGACACCGGGGAGCTGTTTTTT

abundance: many
j_gene: TRBJ2-3
v_gene: TRBV20-1
len: 13
d_gene: .
CDR3aa: CSVILPSTDTQYF
CDR3nt: TGCAGTGTCATACTACCATCCACAGATACGCAGTATTTT

abundance: many
j_gene: TRBJ2-3
v_gene: TRBV20-1
len: 15
d_gene: TRBD2
CDR3aa: CSARESGRAADTQYF
CDR3nt: TGCAGTGCTAGAGAAAGCGGGAGGGCCGCAGATACGCAGTATTTT

abundance: few
j_gene: TRBJ1-6
v_gene: TRBV30
len: 15
d_gene: .
CDR3aa: CAWSPPGRDNSPLHF
CDR3nt: TGTGCCTGGAGTCCCCCGGGGAGGGATAATTCACCCCTCCACTTT

abundance: many
j_gene: TRBJ2-3
v_gene: TRBV7-9
len: 15
d_gene: .
CDR3aa: CASSLAAGYTDTQYF
CDR3nt: TGTGCCAGCAGCTTGGCAGCGGGTTACACAGATACGCAGTATTTT

abundance: many
j_gene: TRBJ1-6
v_gene: TRBV27
len: 15
d_gene: .
CDR3aa: CASTVGAAYNSPLHF
CDR3nt: TGTGCCAGCACCGTGGGGGCAGCTTATAATTCACCCCTCCACTTT

abundance: many
j_gene: TRBJ1-1
v_gene: TRBV27
len: 15
d_gene: TRBD1
CDR3aa: CASSWGQGMNTEAFF
CDR3nt: TGTGCCAGCAGTTGGGGACAGGGAATGAACACTGAAGCTTTCTTT

abundance: .
j_gene: TRBJ1-2
v_gene: TRBV19
len: 13
d_gene: TRBD1
CDR3aa: CASSIDREYGYTF
CDR3nt: TGTGCCAGTAGTATCGACAGGGAGTATGGCTACACCTTC

abundance: many
j_gene: TRBJ2-5
v_gene: TRBV18
len: 13
d_gene: .
CDR3aa: CASSPGRWETQYF
CDR3nt: TGTGCCAGCTCACCCGGGCGATGGGAGACCCAGTACTTC

abundance: many
j_gene: TRBJ2-7
v_gene: TRBV27
len: 12
d_gene: TRBD2
CDR3aa: CATRSLAGKQYF
CDR3nt: TGTGCCACCAGGTCACTAGCGGGAAAGCAGTACTTC

abundance: many
j_gene: TRBJ2-7
v_gene: TRBV5-1
len: 14
d_gene: TRBD2
CDR3aa: CASSLGTSSYEQYF
CDR3nt: TGTGCCAGCAGCTTAGGGACTAGCTCCTACGAGCAGTACTTC

abundance: .
j_gene: TRBJ2-1
v_gene: TRBV15
len: 11
d_gene: .
CDR3aa: CATSRMGEQFF
CDR3nt: TGTGCCACCAGCAGAATGGGTGAGCAGTTCTTC

abundance: .
j_gene: TRBJ1-3
v_gene: TRBV5-1
len: 17
d_gene: TRBD1
CDR3aa: CASSLPGTGGGGNTIYF
CDR3nt: TGCGCCAGCAGCTTGCCCGGGACAGGGGGCGGTGGAAACACCATATATTTT

abundance: few
j_gene: TRBJ2-1
v_gene: TRBV20-1
len: 15
d_gene: TRBD1
CDR3aa: CSALAGTGGSDEQFF
CDR3nt: TGCAGTGCTCTGGCCGGGACAGGGGGATCGGATGAGCAGTTCTTC

abundance: .
j_gene: TRBJ2-1
v_gene: TRBV28
len: 15
d_gene: TRBD2
CDR3aa: CASSLSAGVGNEQFF
CDR3nt: TGTGCCAGCAGTTTATCGGCGGGAGTAGGGAATGAGCAGTTCTTC

abundance: many
j_gene: TRBJ1-2
v_gene: TRBV2
len: 14
d_gene: .
CDR3aa: CASSEWQGRDGYTF
CDR3nt: TGTGCCAGCAGTGAATGGCAGGGAAGGGATGGCTACACCTTC

abundance: few
j_gene: TRBJ2-2
v_gene: TRBV4-1
len: 16
d_gene: TRBD2
CDR3aa: CASSQGLAGINGELFF
CDR3nt: TGCGCCAGCAGCCAAGGTCTAGCGGGGATTAACGGGGAGCTGTTTTTT

abundance: .
j_gene: TRBJ2-2
v_gene: TRBV10-3
len: 18
d_gene: TRBD2
CDR3aa: CAISERGQTSGRGRELFF
CDR3nt: TGTGCCATCAGTGAACGAGGGCAAACTAGCGGGAGAGGACGGGAGCTGTTTTTT

abundance: many
j_gene: TRBJ2-1
v_gene: TRBV20-1
len: 14
d_gene: .
CDR3aa: CSARLRNRYNEQFF
CDR3nt: TGCAGTGCTAGACTCCGAAATCGATACAATGAGCAGTTCTTC

abundance: many
j_gene: TRBJ2-3
v_gene: TRBV2
len: 12
d_gene: .
CDR3aa: CASRMGTDTQYF
CDR3nt: TGTGCCAGCAGGATGGGCACAGATACGCAGTATTTT